This is a list of T cell receptor beta chains from one sample in a study of response to subunit inactivated influenza vaccine. One entry per CDR3 protein, called by TCRdb with MiXCR from the RT-PCR reads. The sample records about 170,000 distinct CDR3 sequences, approximately 12% being singletons. These sequences were also reported in another study, on T cells expressing NK-cell markers.

Sequencing was performed on CD8+ T cells sorted from PBMCs, taken roughly 12 days after vaccination. These receptors were collected from a man in his forties or fifties who received an inactivated influenza vaccine. Each CDR3 is given with its conserved first and last residue. The D gene is left open where the match is weak. The size of a clone is reported for some rows only, either as once, few or many, or as a class for expanded clones.

j_call v_call d_call clone_size cdr3_aa
TRBJ1-3 TRBV7-6 . . CASSPSLFSGNTIYF
TRBJ2-7 TRBV7-2 . few CASEFRGPTGSYEQYF
TRBJ2-7 TRBV27 . . CASSSRDRGDYEQYF
TRBJ2-2 TRBV28 . many CASAGAGHGTGELFF
TRBJ2-3 TRBV28 . few CAAGQRGDTQYF
TRBJ2-7 TRBV20-1 . few CSASLRGVSEQYF
TRBJ2-3 TRBV28 TRBD1 many CASSSPGGGGTDTQYF
TRBJ2-1 TRBV30 TRBD1 few CAWDRAIHNEQFF
TRBJ1-1 TRBV4-1 . few CASSQTGYEAFF
TRBJ2-3 TRBV19 TRBD1 . CASSPDRGRMDTQYF
TRBJ2-1 TRBV10-2 . many CASSEYGIGGNEQFF
TRBJ1-2 TRBV12-3/TRBV12-4 . few CASSLSRDNGYTF
TRBJ2-7 TRBV6-6 . . CASSYGAAGEQYF
TRBJ2-1 TRBV6-5 . . CASSHSVGGQAYNEQFF
TRBJ2-7 TRBV4-3 TRBD2 . CASSQETSVAYEQYF
TRBJ2-4 TRBV28 TRBD1 few CASSFSHLGDSKNIQYF
TRBJ1-2 TRBV27 . few CASSLKGETFYGYTF
TRBJ1-3 TRBV20-1 . few CSAREKGGNTIYF
TRBJ2-1 TRBV6-5 TRBD2 . CASSYREELANEQFF
TRBJ1-4 TRBV11-2 . few CASSLEHAILYNEKLFF
TRBJ1-2 TRBV27 TRBD1 few CASSSQGAGGYTF
TRBJ1-2 TRBV7-2 TRBD1 many CASSRRAGTVSNYGYTF
TRBJ2-7 TRBV29-1 TRBD2 few CSVEDSGGNYEQYF
TRBJ2-1 TRBV29-1 TRBD2 many CSVSPGLAGLEQFF
TRBJ2-5 TRBV2 TRBD2 . CASSEGRERRETQYF
TRBJ1-2 TRBV3-1 . . CASSQTGEANYGYTF
TRBJ2-7 TRBV4-3 TRBD2 many CASSQGLAGGVYEQYF
TRBJ1-2 TRBV11-2 . few CASSLGPGSNYGYTF
TRBJ1-2 TRBV20-1 TRBD1 . CSAQPGTGDILYGYTF
TRBJ2-3 TRBV6-1 . . CASKPWSGGTDTQYF
TRBJ2-7 TRBV20-1 . . CSARSRALLYEQYF
TRBJ2-4 TRBV7-8 . few CASSLGGGSRAKNIQYF
TRBJ2-1 TRBV15 TRBD2 many CATSLRGSPYNEQFF
TRBJ2-3 TRBV12-3/TRBV12-4 TRBD2 once CAFCSGTSGYESTDTQYF
TRBJ2-7 TRBV6-1 TRBD1 few CASSRGQEIYEQYF
TRBJ2-1 TRBV2 TRBD2 . CASKRTSSYNEQFF
TRBJ1-3 TRBV12-3/TRBV12-4 TRBD1 few CASSLIPGQASGNTIYF
TRBJ2-7 TRBV2 . . CASHRVGSSSYEQYF
TRBJ2-3 TRBV6-2/TRBV6-3 . many CASRQSGGYPTDTQYF
TRBJ2-7 TRBV2 . . CASTPGAYEQYF
TRBJ2-1 TRBV12-3/TRBV12-4 . few CASSFQGNEQFF
TRBJ2-2 TRBV5-1 TRBD2 few CASSFGTSDTGELFF
TRBJ2-1 TRBV5-6 . many CASSFPNSYNEQFF
TRBJ1-2 TRBV3-1 . few CASSQDKGGRRGYTF
TRBJ2-5 TRBV5-1 . many CASSSWTQHQETQYF
TRBJ1-1 TRBV7-9 TRBD1 . CASSPTTGQNTEAFF
TRBJ2-7 TRBV20-1 TRBD1 many CSARDRTGGPSEQYF